The clone carrying this TCR beta chain was seen only a few times. Between the trimmed V and J ends, which lost 4 bases and 7 bases, there was a span of 7 bases. The germline V gene encodes CDR1 DFQATT and CDR2 SNEGSKA (reference sequence). The CDR3 runs 11 residues. This sample stems from a study of T-cell memory formation after mild COVID-19. TCRdb independently ran MiXCR on the 5' RACE reads; one entry per CDR3 protein. Of 550,000 to 650,000 distinct CDR3 sequences listed, 17% are singletons. V gene TRBV20-1 combines with J gene TRBJ1-4; D is undetermined. The TCR comes from an adult woman who had mild COVID-19 (a few samples of this study predate the infection). Cell type and time point are not known. Sequenced material: PBMCs or a T cell subset sorted from them (not recorded which). The CDR3 reads CSAMDLEKLFF. For the CDR3, the DNA is TGCAGTGCTATGGATCTTGAAAAACTGTTTTTT.